A single sample gave rise to the 10 T cell receptor beta chains below, sequenced in a study of neurological immune-mediated disorders. From the 5' RACE reads, TCRdb called clonotypes with MiXCR, one entry per CDR3 protein. The sample has roughly 41,000 distinct CDR3 sequences; 1.9% are singletons. The sequenced sample consisted of PBMCs. The receptors here all came from a middle-aged woman with multiple sclerosis.

This clonotype occurred many times. V and J are TRBV7-8 and TRBJ1-2, with D perhaps TRBD1 (6 bases). The CDR3 loop spans 16 amino acids. Germline CDR1 SGHVS, CDR2 FQNEAQ. Trimming stripped 1 base from V and 2 bases from J, with 14 bases between. The CDR3, as DNA: TGTGCCAGCAGCTTAGGGAGATGGGGGCCAAACTATGGCTACACCTTC. It translates to CASSLGRWGPNYGYTF.

The sample holds many counts of this clonotype. V usage is TRBV6-6 and J usage is TRBJ1-5; TRBD1 aligns across 9 bases. The V and J ends lost 0 bases and 7 bases, in that order; junction bases with no gene match: 13. This CDR3 is built from 18 residues. Germline-derived CDR1 and CDR2 are MNHNY and SVGAGI (reference sequence). The CDR3 reads CASSYSMWRGQGNQPQHF. In nucleotides, the CDR3 is TGTGCCAGCAGTTACTCGATGTGGAGGGGACAGGGAAACCAGCCCCAGCATTTT.

This clonotype occurred many times. J is TRBJ1-2 and V is TRBV20-1; D remains ambiguous. Trimming cost V 3 bases and J 3 bases, with 8 bases left between them. In germline, CDR1 is DFQATT, CDR2 SNEGSKA (reference sequence). The CDR3 runs 12 residues. In DNA form, the CDR3 reads TGCAGTGCTAGCACTGACTACTATGGCTACACCTTC. Translated: CSASTDYYGYTF.

This clonotype was seen at least ten times. The J gene is TRBJ2-6, the V gene TRBV18, with D possibly being TRBD2 (6 bases). Looked up from germline, CDR1 is KGHSH and CDR2 is LQKENI. The V gene lost 5 bases and the J gene lost 0 bases, with 8 bases spanning the gap. This CDR3 has 15 residues. This CDR3 is CASSTGASGANVLTF. CDR3 bases: TGTGCCAGCTCAACGGGAGCCTCTGGGGCCAACGTCCTGACTTTC.

This clonotype has a count of ten or more. The J gene is TRBJ2-2, the V gene TRBV3-1; 10 positions agree with TRBD1. The CDR3 is made up of 16 amino acids. The V gene's germline CDR1 is LGHDT and CDR2 YNNKEL (reference sequence). V lost 0 bases to trimming and J lost 5 bases; unmatched junction nucleotides: 3. CDR3 loop: CASSQEGQGRTGELFF. The CDR3 region has the DNA TGTGCCAGCAGCCAAGAGGGACAGGGGAGAACCGGGGAGCTGTTTTTT.

This clonotype was seen repeatedly, ten times or more. This rearrangement joins TRBV3-1 to TRBJ2-7; 8 bases are shared with TRBD2. CDR3 length equals 13 residues. The trim removed 0 bases at V and 8 bases at J, leaving 3 bases unmatched. Looked up from germline, CDR1 is LGHDT and CDR2 is YNNKEL (reference sequence). CDR3 in DNA: TGTGCCAGCAGCCAAGACGGGGGGGGGAAGCAGTACTTC. Protein product: CASSQDGGGKQYF.

This rearrangement joins TRBV5-1 to TRBJ2-1; 7 bases are shared with TRBD2. The CDR3 is 15 residues long. Germline V gene sequence: CDR1 SGHRS, CDR2 YFSETQ. The junction had 14 bases not matched to a gene; V was cut back by 5 bases and J by 9 bases. As DNA, the CDR3 is TGCGCCAGCAGACGCTGGGGGGGTCACGACGGTGAGCAGTTCTTC. Protein: CASRRWGGHDGEQFF.

As to this clonotype: A read error is possible here, since a much larger clone lies one base away. The rearrangement uses TRBV7-9 and TRBJ2-7; 7 nucleotides align to TRBD1. The germline CDR1 and CDR2 sequences are SEHNR and FQNEAQ (reference sequence). V shed 10 bases and J 0 bases; nucleotides not matched to a gene: 9. The CDR3 loop spans 14 amino acids. Written as DNA, the CDR3 is TGTGCCACCACCGGACAGGAGAACTCCTACGAGCAGTACTTC. Translating it yields CATTGQENSYEQYF.

This clonotype was observed a handful of times. CDR3 region: CASSLDPGDEQFF. CDR3 nucleotide sequence: TGTGCCAGCAGCCTCGACCCTGGGGATGAGCAGTTCTTC. V gene TRBV14 combines with J gene TRBJ2-1, with D unresolved. There are 13 residues in the CDR3. The germline V gene encodes CDR1 SGHDN and CDR2 FVKESK. The V gene lost 4 bases and the J gene lost 8 bases, with 12 bases spanning the gap.

This clonotype has ten or more counts. The rearrangement uses TRBV5-5 and TRBJ1-2; D not resolved. The CDR3 spans 12 residues. Deletions cut 2 bases from V and 4 bases from J, with 6 bases between. Germline-derived CDR1 and CDR2 are SGHKS and YYEKEE (reference sequence). The CDR3 loop is CASSFPGYGYTF. CDR3 in DNA: TGTGCCAGCAGCTTCCCGGGCTATGGCTACACCTTC.